The 5 T cell receptor beta chains below come from one sample, sequenced in a study of T cells after yellow fever vaccination. TCRdb reanalysed the 5' RACE reads using MiXCR and keeps one entry per CDR3 protein. The sample contains around 300,000 distinct CDR3 sequences, around 4.5% of which appear only once. Sequenced material: PBMCs, taken 15 days after the yellow fever booster vaccination. These receptors all stem from a man between 18 and 29 years old who received the YFV17D yellow fever vaccine.

At least ten counts were recorded for this clonotype. This rearrangement joins TRBV2 to TRBJ1-2; no clear D gene. Germline CDR1 is SNHLY and CDR2 is FYNNEI. This CDR3 contains 12 residues. The CDR3 protein is CASAGDEEGYTF. In DNA, the CDR3 is TGTGCTAGCGCCGGGGATGAGGAGGGCTACACCTTC.

This clonotype was detected a few times. This chain links TRBV5-1 with TRBJ2-7; tentatively, D is TRBD2 (6 bases). The CDR3 covers 14 residues. Germline V gene lookup returns CDR1 SGHRS and CDR2 YFSETQ. V lost 0 bases to trimming and J lost 2 bases, with 9 bases between them. CDR3 DNA: TGCGCCAGCAGCTTGGGTAGCGGCGCCTACGAGCAGTACTTC. This encodes CASSLGSGAYEQYF.

This clonotype was found many times. The gene calls are TRBV18 and TRBJ2-7; tentatively, D is TRBD1 or TRBD2 (5 bases each). In germline, CDR1 is KGHSH, CDR2 LQKENI. This CDR3 spans 13 amino acids. V lost 3 bases, J lost 7 bases, and 13 bases lay in between. The CDR3 nucleotides read TGTGCCAGCTCACCCTTATTAGGGGAGGAGCAGTACTTC. Amino acid sequence: CASSPLLGEEQYF.

The rearrangement uses TRBV4-2 and TRBJ2-2; the D gene is possibly TRBD2 (5 bases). Per germline, CDR1 LGHNA and CDR2 YNFKEQ. V gave up 4 bases and J gave up 3 bases, with 15 bases separating them. The CDR3 runs 16 residues. The CDR3 nucleotides are TGTGCCAGCAGCCGCTTAACTGGGAGAGACACCGGGGAGCTGTTTTTT. Residues: CASSRLTGRDTGELFF.

In this sample, this clonotype turned up many times. The V and J genes are TRBV5-1 and TRBJ2-1; D is uncertain. This CDR3 has 14 residues. V was shortened by 1 base and J by 2 bases, with 7 bases between the two germline ends. CDR1 and CDR2 (germline): SGHRS, YFSETQ. The chain's CDR3 is CASSLNGPYNEQFF. The CDR3, as DNA: TGCGCCAGCAGCTTGAACGGACCCTACAATGAGCAGTTCTTC.